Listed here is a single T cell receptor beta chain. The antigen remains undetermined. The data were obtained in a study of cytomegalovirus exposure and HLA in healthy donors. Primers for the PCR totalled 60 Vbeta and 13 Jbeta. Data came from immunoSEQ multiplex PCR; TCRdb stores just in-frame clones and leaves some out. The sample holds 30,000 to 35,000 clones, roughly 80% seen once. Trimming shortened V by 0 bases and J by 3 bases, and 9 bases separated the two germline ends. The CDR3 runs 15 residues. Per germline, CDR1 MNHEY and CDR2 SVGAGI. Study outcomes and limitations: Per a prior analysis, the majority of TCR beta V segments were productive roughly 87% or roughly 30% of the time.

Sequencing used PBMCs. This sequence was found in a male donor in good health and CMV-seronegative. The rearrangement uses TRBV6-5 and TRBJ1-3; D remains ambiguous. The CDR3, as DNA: TGTGCCAGCAGTTACTCAACGGGTGGTGGAAACACCATATATTTT. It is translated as CASSYSTGGGNTIYF.